This TCR beta chain was obtained from a study of cytomegalovirus exposure and HLA in healthy donors. This clone was seen just once. V shed 0 bases and J shed 0 bases, with 21 bases lying between them. The CDR3 spans 19 residues. Germline V CDR1 and CDR2: LNHNV, YYDKDF (reference sequence). It was with 60 Vbeta and 13 Jbeta primers that the PCR ran. Libraries were prepared by immunoSEQ multiplex PCR; TCRdb keeps only in-frame clonotypes and omits some of them. The table records 100,000 to 150,000 clones, approximately 84% of them present only once. The rearrangement links TRBV15 to TRBJ2-7; D not resolved. The sequence derives from a man aged 18 to 30 in good health and CMV-seropositive. Sequenced sample: PBMCs. The CDR3 loop is CATSRDFSARRKSSYEQYF. CDR3 DNA: TGTGCCACCAGCAGAGATTTTTCTGCGCGGCGAAAAAGCTCCTACGAGCAGTACTTC.